This T cell receptor (beta chain) was obtained from a study of beta chain features in type 1 diabetes. Study at large: Investigators examined 85 million to 110 million sorted cells across all samples.

Purities over 98% were achieved in all sorted populations. Study-level results: Moderate but significant shortening of TCRB CDR3s was recorded in all four CD4+ subsets from Type 1 diabetes patients. Individuals with type 1 diabetes displayed fewer insertions and more deletions at VDJ junctions.

Expressed TCRB transcripts were sequenced because the entire RNA isolate underwent reverse transcription. TCRdb's copy holds only in-frame clones and misses some; the assay was immunoSEQ multiplex PCR. Among about 160,000 clones listed, under 9.5% were seen once. The germline CDR1 and CDR2 sequences are SGDLS and YYNGEE. The V gene end was trimmed by 4 bases and the J gene end by 4 bases; junction bases not matched to a gene: 8. This CDR3 comprises 16 residues. With respect to this clone: Its antigen remains unknown.

The sequence was obtained from a man between 18 and 29 years old in good health. The chain joins TRBV9 to TRBJ1-6; 7 nucleotides line up with TRBD1. The sequencing input was central memory CD4+ T cells from blood. CDR3 coding DNA: TGTGCCAGCAGCCCCCTACTGGACAGGTATAATTCACCCCTCCACTTT. This sequence encodes CASSPLLDRYNSPLHF.